The 12 T cell receptor beta chains listed next were all sequenced from one sample in a study of T-cell memory formation after mild COVID-19 (dated by TCRdb to the early 2020s). Libraries were built with 5' RACE. The run used an Illumina NovaSeq 6000. TCRdb reworked the public reads: Q25 trimming with fastp, MiXCR clone assembly, productive beta chains retained. Entries that share a CDR3 protein sequence are merged under the most common genes and DNA. This sample holds nearly 110,000 distinct CDR3 sequences; around 12% were observed only once. The ten largest account for 27% of the sample. The sample taken for sequencing was PBMCs or a T cell subset sorted from them (not recorded which). All receptors derive from an adult woman who had mild COVID-19 (a few samples of this study predate the infection). The sample titles of this study are shuffled in the database, so cell type and time point are left out; the donor was told from shared clones.

The CDR3 spells CASSSLDRMNTEAFF. In DNA form, the CDR3 reads TGTGCCAGCAGTTCATTAGACAGGATGAACACTGAAGCTTTCTTT. The chain has TRBV12-3 or TRBV12-4 and TRBJ1-1; a weak D match, TRBD1 (6 bases). The CDR3 loop spans 15 amino acids. V lost 4 bases and J 0 bases, leaving 12 bases between the germline ends.

CDR3 residues: CASSLSGGVSPTRAASTDTQYF. The CDR3 DNA sequence: TGTGCCAGCAGTTTATCCGGGGGTGTCTCCCCTACGCGGGCGGCTTCCACAGATACGCAGTATTTT. The rearrangement joins TRBV27 to TRBJ2-3; TRBD2 is a possible D gene (6 bases). Germline V lookup: CDR1 MNHEY, CDR2 SMNVEV (reference sequence). The CDR3 is made up of 22 amino acids. V was trimmed by 0 bases and J by 2 bases, leaving 30 bases between them.

This chain uses TRBV24-1 with TRBJ2-3; TRBD2 matches at 12 bases. The V segment lost 3 bases and the J segment 2 bases; nucleotides outside the gene matches: 5. The germline V gene encodes CDR1 KGHDR and CDR2 SFDVKD. The CDR3 is made up of 17 amino acids. The CDR3 coding sequence is TGTGCCACCAGTGATGCCCGACTAGCGGGAGACACAGATACGCAGTATTTT. Protein sequence: CATSDARLAGDTDTQYF.

The gene calls are TRBV12-3 or TRBV12-4 and TRBJ2-7; D not resolved. The CDR3 runs 13 residues. V lost 0 bases to trimming and J lost 2 bases, with 5 bases between them. In DNA form, the CDR3 reads TGTGCCAGCAGTTTAGCGGCAGCCTACGAGCAGTACTTC. It yields the protein CASSLAAAYEQYF.

V usage is TRBV27 and J usage is TRBJ2-7; 9 bases fit TRBD1. Trimming cost V 5 bases and J 1 base; bases outside gene matches: 9. Germline V gene lookup returns CDR1 MNHEY and CDR2 SMNVEV (reference sequence). This CDR3 region has 16 residues. Here the CDR3 DNA reads TGTGCCAGCAGTGCGATGGACAGGGGAGGGTCCTACGAGCAGTACTTC. Translating it yields CASSAMDRGGSYEQYF.

The chain has TRBV5-6 and TRBJ2-1; D unclear. CDR1 is SGHDT and CDR2 is YYEEEE in the germline V gene. Deletions cut 0 bases from V and 0 bases from J, with 10 bases between. CDR3 size: 16 residues. As DNA, the CDR3 is TGTGCCAGCAGCTTGGCCGCAGAGCGCTCCTACAATGAGCAGTTCTTC. This codes for CASSLAAERSYNEQFF.

This clonotype was observed at least ten times. This rearrangement joins TRBV30 to TRBJ2-7; TRBD1 aligns across 7 bases. The CDR3 covers 13 residues. With V trimmed by 5 bases and J by 3 bases, 7 bases remained unmatched. In germline, CDR1 is GTSNPN, CDR2 SVGIG (reference sequence). CDR3 region: CAWEGQKFYEQYF. Here the CDR3 DNA reads TGTGCCTGGGAGGGACAGAAGTTCTACGAGCAGTACTTC.

This clonotype has at least ten counts. The chain's CDR3 is CASSSGPTGELFF. The CDR3 DNA follows: TGCGCCAGCAGCTCGGGTCCAACCGGGGAGCTGTTTTTT. The J gene is TRBJ2-2, the V gene TRBV5-1; D remains unclear. Germline lookup yields CDR1 SGHRS and CDR2 YFSETQ. Trimming removed 3 bases from V and 5 bases from J, with 8 bases in between. The CDR3 length is 13 residues.

This clonotype came up a few times. This chain connects TRBV29-1 to TRBJ2-2; 10 positions match TRBD2. Germline lookup yields CDR1 SQVTM and CDR2 ANQGSEA. The CDR3 totals 13 residues. With V trimmed by 4 bases and J by 7 bases, 3 bases remained unmatched. As DNA, the CDR3 is TGCAGCGTTGTTGGACTAGCGGACGGGGAGCTGTTTTTT. The encoded protein is CSVVGLADGELFF.

This sequence joins TRBV12-3 or TRBV12-4 and TRBJ2-1; 10 nucleotides align to TRBD2. J lost 5 bases, V lost 7 bases, and 5 bases had no gene match. This CDR3 has 14 residues. This chain's CDR3 is CASTLAGGHNEQFF. The CDR3 DNA follows: TGTGCCAGCACGTTAGCGGGAGGCCACAATGAGCAGTTCTTC.

The rearrangement links TRBV9 to TRBJ1-2; TRBD1 is a possible D gene (5 bases). Trimming cost V 1 base and J 6 bases, with 13 bases left between them. The CDR3 has 14 residues. CDR1 and CDR2 from the germline V gene are SGDLS and YYNGEE. The CDR3 DNA is TGTGCCAGCAGCGTATCTTTAGGGGAAGATGGCTACACCTTC. Its translation is CASSVSLGEDGYTF.

This clonotype was recorded once. V is TRBV12-3 or TRBV12-4 and J is TRBJ2-3, with D maybe TRBD2 (5 bases). Between the trimmed V and J ends, which lost 7 bases and 3 bases, there was a span of 17 bases. The CDR3 is 15 residues long. CDR3: CASISTALATDTQYF. The DNA of the CDR3 is TGTGCCAGCATTTCTACGGCGCTAGCAACAGATACGCAGTATTTT.